This TCR beta chain appears in the sequencing data of a study of vaccination effects on CD4 cells after COVID-19. A note on this clone: Its target is unknown.

Per germline, CDR1 SGHRS and CDR2 YFSETQ. V was trimmed by 1 base and J by 5 bases, leaving 18 bases between them. This CDR3 spans 16 amino acids. Sequencing was performed with immunoSEQ multiplex PCR; in TCRdb, only in-frame clones are kept and a portion is missing. The repertoire holds around 63,000 clones, with 75% as singletons. The ViraFEST assay expanded antigen-specific CD4+ T cells with viral peptide pools before sequencing. Culturing for nine to ten days preceded CD4+ T cell isolation. Vaccine recipients, nucleocapsid antibody negative, had no prior SARS-CoV-2 infection. The material sequenced was CD4+ T cells from PBMCs cultured with HCoV-OC43 spike peptides, taken before COVID-19 vaccination. Indicated subset: HCoV-OC43 spike overlapping peptide pool stimulation. J is TRBJ2-5 and V is TRBV5-1; D tentatively fits TRBD1 or TRBD2 (5 bases each). This receptor was taken from a human donor who received a COVID-19 vaccine. CDR3 nucleotides: TGCGCCAGCAGCTTGTTGTCGGGGCTTGGGGAGGAGACCCAGTACTTC. It codes for CASSLLSGLGEETQYF. Full variable domain (remainder filled in from reference TRBV5-1 and TRBJ2-5): KAGVTQTPRYLIKTRGQQVTLSCSPISGHRSVSWYQQTPGQGLQFLFEYFSETQRNKGNFPGRFSGRQFSNSRSEMNVSTLELGDSALYLCASSLLSGLGEETQYFGPGTRLLVL.